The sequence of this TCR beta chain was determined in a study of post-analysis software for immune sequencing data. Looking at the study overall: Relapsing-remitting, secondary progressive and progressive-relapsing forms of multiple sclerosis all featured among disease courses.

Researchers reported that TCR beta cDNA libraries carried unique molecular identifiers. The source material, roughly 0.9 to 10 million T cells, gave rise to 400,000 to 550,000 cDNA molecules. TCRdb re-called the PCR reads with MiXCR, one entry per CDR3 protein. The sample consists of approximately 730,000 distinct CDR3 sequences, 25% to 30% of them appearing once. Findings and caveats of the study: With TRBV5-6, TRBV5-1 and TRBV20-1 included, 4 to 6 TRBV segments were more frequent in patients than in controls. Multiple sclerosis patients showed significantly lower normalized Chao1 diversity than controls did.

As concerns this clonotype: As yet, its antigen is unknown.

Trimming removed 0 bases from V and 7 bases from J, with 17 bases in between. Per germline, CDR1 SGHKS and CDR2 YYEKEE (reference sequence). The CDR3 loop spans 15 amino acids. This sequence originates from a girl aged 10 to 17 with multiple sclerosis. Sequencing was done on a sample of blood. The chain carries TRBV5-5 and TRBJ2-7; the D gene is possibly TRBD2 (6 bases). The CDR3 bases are TGTGCCAGCAGCTTGGGTCTTAGGAGGGGTGGTGAGCAGTACTTC. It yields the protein CASSLGLRRGGEQYF.